This T cell receptor beta chain was captured in a study of blood T cell repertoires in COVID-19. Study overall: Donors in the United States, Italy and Spain gave samples during acute or convalescent COVID-19. T cells, B-cell-depleted T cells, or PBMCs provided the cDNA or gDNA that served as material.

The V gene's germline CDR1 is SGHTA and CDR2 FQGNSA. This CDR3 region has 17 residues. V dropped 0 bases and J dropped 7 bases, with 19 bases sitting between them. In the original processing: Amplification of reference gene primers was used by the study to estimate nucleated cell counts. Clones were read by immunoSEQ multiplex PCR, and TCRdb kept only the in-frame ones, dropping some. The V and J calls and clone size come from that table; D and trimming were worked out from the DNA. The sample yields around 200,000 clones, 87% seen once. This rearrangement joins TRBV7-2 to TRBJ2-4; the D gene is possibly TRBD2 (5 bases). The TCR comes from a man in his sixties who had recovered from COVID-19. Material for sequencing was peripheral blood. The CDR3 DNA sequence: TGTGCCAGCAGCTTAGCGTGGGGAGACCCCGCATGGAACATTCAGTACTTC. Its protein is CASSLAWGDPAWNIQYF.